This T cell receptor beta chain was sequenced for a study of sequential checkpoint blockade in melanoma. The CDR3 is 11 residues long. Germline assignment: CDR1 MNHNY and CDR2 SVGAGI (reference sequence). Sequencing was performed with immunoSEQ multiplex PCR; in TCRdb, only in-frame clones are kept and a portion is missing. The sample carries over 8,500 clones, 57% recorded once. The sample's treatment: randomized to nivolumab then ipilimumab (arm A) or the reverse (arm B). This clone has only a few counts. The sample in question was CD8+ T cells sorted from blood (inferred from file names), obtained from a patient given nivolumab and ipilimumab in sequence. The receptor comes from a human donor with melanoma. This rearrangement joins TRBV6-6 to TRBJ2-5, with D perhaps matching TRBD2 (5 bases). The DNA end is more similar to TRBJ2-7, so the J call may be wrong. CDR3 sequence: CASGGPYEQYF. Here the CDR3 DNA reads TGTGCCAGCGGAGGCCCCTACGAGCAGTACTTC.